Below are 22 T cell receptor beta chains sequenced from a single sample in a study of Graves' ophthalmopathy and Graves' hyperthyroidism. TCR beta CDR3 regions were amplified from RNA transcripts. The authors performed first-round RT-PCR with HTBI primers and then a second-round multiplex PCR. TCRdb recomputed calls from the multiplex PCR reads with MiXCR, one row per CDR3 protein. The table has about 1.2 million distinct CDR3 sequences, about two fifths seen once. The sequencing input was peripheral blood or thyroid tissue (not recorded which). Source of these receptors: an adult man with Graves' hyperthyroidism.

The CDR3 DNA sequence: TGTGCCAGCAGCCTCCCGGGACTAGCGGGACATGCGAACACCGGGGAGCTGTTTTTT. This codes for CASSLPGLAGHANTGELFF. This rearrangement joins TRBV5-6 to TRBJ2-2, with TRBD2 identical over 13 bases. Germline CDR1 is SGHDT and CDR2 is YYEEEE. This CDR3 spans 19 amino acids. V was clipped by 4 bases and J by 0 bases; unmatched bases: 9.

The chain recombines TRBV5-1 with TRBJ2-5; a possible D gene is TRBD1 (5 bases). This CDR3 comprises 14 residues. V gave up 0 bases and J gave up 5 bases, with 11 bases separating them. Germline V gene lookup returns CDR1 SGHRS and CDR2 YFSETQ. CDR3 nucleotides: TGCGCCAGCAGCTTGGTACGGCAGGGCGAGACCCAGTACTTC. Amino acids: CASSLVRQGETQYF. Full variable domain (outside the CDR3, taken from reference TRBV5-1 and TRBJ2-5): KAGVTQTPRYLIKTRGQQVTLSCSPISGHRSVSWYQQTPGQGLQFLFEYFSETQRNKGNFPGRFSGRQFSNSRSEMNVSTLELGDSALYLCASSLVRQGETQYFGPGTRLLVL.

The chain is built from TRBV10-3 and TRBJ1-5; TRBD1 matches 7 bases. V trimming: 3 bases; J trimming: 11 bases; junction bases outside the gene matches: 7. Germline CDR1 ENHRY, CDR2 SYGVKD. CDR3 size: 13 residues. The CDR3, as DNA: TGTGCCATCAGTGACGAGGGGGCTGAGACCCAGCATTTT. It yields the protein CAISDEGAETQHF.

CDR3 in amino acids: CASTFDLDLGEQYF. The DNA of the CDR3 is TGTGCCAGCACCTTTGACTTGGATTTGGGCGAGCAGTACTTC. The chain carries TRBV2 and TRBJ2-7; D is uncertain. This CDR3 spans 14 amino acids. In germline, CDR1 is SNHLY, CDR2 FYNNEI. The V and J ends lost 7 bases and 6 bases respectively, with 19 bases between them. Combining the CDR3 with reference TRBV2 and TRBJ2-7 gives the whole variable domain EPEVTQTPSHQVTQMGQEVILRCVPISNHLYFYWYRQILGQKVEFLVSFYNNEISEKSEIFDDQFSVERPDGSNFTLKIRSTKLEDSAMYFCASTFDLDLGEQYFGPGTRLTVT.

This clonotype was counted between two and nine times. The J gene is TRBJ1-2, the V gene TRBV12-5; 7 bases fit TRBD1. V lost 0 bases, J lost 6 bases, and 13 bases stayed unmatched. This CDR3 contains 17 residues. The germline V gene has CDR1 LGHNT and CDR2 FRNRAP. This CDR3 reads CASGLVLRGRVSDGYTF. The DNA for the CDR3 is TGTGCTAGTGGTTTGGTACTTAGGGGGCGTGTATCGGATGGCTACACCTTC.

This clonotype has a count of ten or more. The chain combines TRBV10-3 with TRBJ2-5; 9 positions match TRBD2. The CDR3 has 14 residues. CDR1 is ENHRY and CDR2 is SYGVKD in the germline V gene. V lost 6 bases, J lost 3 bases, and 5 bases stayed unmatched. The CDR3 loop is CAIRGTSWEETQYF. The CDR3 DNA reads TGTGCCATCAGAGGGACTAGCTGGGAAGAGACCCAGTACTTC.

Comments on this clonotype: Mismatch with germline at one junction end may stem from a read error. The chain recombines TRBV10-3 with TRBJ2-5; no definite D call. Germline lookup yields CDR1 ENHRY and CDR2 SYGVKD. This CDR3 contains 15 residues. The CDR3 bases are TGTGCCATCAGTGAGTCGGGCGGTATCCAAGAGACCCGGTACTTC. Protein sequence: CAISESGGIQETRYF.

V is TRBV5-1 and J is TRBJ1-5; maybe TRBD1 (6 bases). The V end was cut by 1 base, the J end by 7 bases, with 12 bases between. This CDR3 is built from 14 residues. CDR1 is SGHRS, CDR2 YFSETQ, per germline. Written as DNA, the CDR3 is TGCGCCAGCAGCTTGACAGGGCGAGGGCAGCCCCAGCATTTT. Residues: CASSLTGRGQPQHF.

The rearrangement links TRBV13 to TRBJ2-6, with 7 bases fitting TRBD1. Trimming at V came to 6 bases and at J to 0 bases, leaving 8 bases not matched to a gene. CDR3 length equals 17 residues. Germline assignment: CDR1 PRHDT and CDR2 FYEKMQ (reference sequence). CDR3: CASSFATGPSGANVLTF. The DNA of the CDR3 is TGTGCCAGCAGTTTCGCGACAGGGCCCTCTGGGGCCAACGTCCTGACTTTC.

V gene TRBV12-3 or TRBV12-4 combines with J gene TRBJ1-2; D is undetermined. The CDR3 spans 14 residues. Trimming left V 5 bases short and J 7 bases short, with 17 bases between. In DNA, the CDR3 is TGTGCCAGCAGTGTTGACTCGTCCCTCTCTGGCTACACCTTC. Its protein is CASSVDSSLSGYTF.

For this clonotype: With a much larger clone just one base away, this may be a read error. The chain uses TRBV19 and TRBJ1-1; maybe TRBD1 (5 bases). Trimming took 10 bases from V and 1 from J, leaving 13 bases between them. This CDR3 has 13 residues. Germline-derived CDR1 and CDR2 are LNHDA and SQIVND (reference sequence). The CDR3 DNA sequence: TGTGCCACCCAGCTCGGGGGGAACACTGAAGCTTTCTTT. Translating it yields CATQLGGNTEAFF.

In its sample, this clonotype was seen many times. The V gene is TRBV5-1, the J gene TRBJ1-2; D might be TRBD1 (5 bases). Germline CDR1 and CDR2: SGHRS and YFSETQ. The CDR3 is 15 residues long. V gave up 0 bases and J gave up 6 bases, with 15 bases separating them. CDR3 amino acids: CASSLEVREGDGYTF. In DNA form, the CDR3 reads TGCGCCAGCAGCTTGGAGGTCAGGGAAGGAGATGGCTACACCTTC.

This clonotype showed up many times. The rearrangement links TRBV10-3 to TRBJ2-5; a weak D match, TRBD1 (6 bases). The length of the CDR3 is 13 residues. CDR1 ENHRY and CDR2 SYGVKD come from the germline V gene. Trimming removed 5 bases from V and 2 bases from J, with 9 bases in between. For the CDR3, the DNA is TGTGCCATCAGTAACAGGGATCAAGAGACCCAGTACTTC. Its translation is CAISNRDQETQYF.

J is TRBJ1-2 and V is TRBV5-5, with 9 bases matching TRBD1. The CDR3 consists of 14 residues. V was pared by 4 bases and J by 7 bases, with 8 bases of the junction left unmatched. Germline V gives CDR1 SGHKS, CDR2 YYEKEE (reference sequence). CDR3 nucleotide sequence: TGTGCCAGCAGCCCCGGGACAGGGTCCGGTGGCTACACCTTC. This encodes CASSPGTGSGGYTF.

This clonotype was seen at least ten times. In DNA form, the CDR3 reads TGTGCCAGCAGCCCGACCCAGACAGGGGCCTATGGCTACACCTTC. This sequence encodes CASSPTQTGAYGYTF. The chain combines TRBV7-8 with TRBJ1-2, with 8 bases that match TRBD1. The germline V gene has CDR1 SGHVS and CDR2 FQNEAQ. CDR3 length: 15 residues. Germline trimming cut 5 bases from V and 4 bases from J; bases unmatched to any gene: 9.

J is TRBJ1-1 and V is TRBV29-1, with D possibly being TRBD1 (6 bases). Germline CDR1 and CDR2: SQVTM and ANQGSEA. V was pared by 4 bases and J by 0 bases, with 30 bases between. The CDR3 sequence is 20 residues long. The CDR3 coding sequence is TGCAGCGTTGCCCGTGCGAGCGGGGGGCCCGGGGAGAGCATGAACACTGAAGCTTTCTTT. The encoded protein is CSVARASGGPGESMNTEAFF. The variable domain in full, completed from reference TRBV29-1 and TRBJ1-1, reads SAVISQKPSRDICQRGTSLTIQCQVDSQVTMMFWYRQQPGQSLTLIATANQGSEATYESGFVIDKFPISRPNLTFSTLTVSNMSPEDSSIYLCSVARASGGPGESMNTEAFFGQGTRLTVV.

This clonotype was counted ten times or more. This rearrangement joins TRBV6-4 to TRBJ2-2, with 7 nucleotides matching TRBD2. Trimming removed 2 bases from V and 4 bases from J; junction bases left unmatched: 1. CDR1 and CDR2 from the germline V gene are MRHNA and SNTAGT. The CDR3 extends over 14 amino acids. The CDR3 sequence is CASSDGRATGELFF. The CDR3 bases are TGTGCCAGCAGTGACGGGAGGGCCACCGGGGAGCTGTTTTTT.

This clonotype appeared a few times. The CDR3 sequence: CASSDRQGIGYEQYF. The CDR3 region has the DNA TGTGCCAGCAGTGACCGACAGGGGATCGGGTACGAGCAGTACTTC. The chain recombines TRBV6-9 with TRBJ2-7, with 8 bases lining up with TRBD1. This CDR3 spans 15 amino acids. The V and J ends lost 5 bases and 4 bases, in that order; junction bases with no gene match: 10. Germline values: CDR1 MNHGY, CDR2 SVAAGI.

This clonotype was recorded many times. The rearrangement uses TRBV20-1 and TRBJ1-1; 7 bases align to TRBD1. Germline V gene data show CDR1 as DFQATT and CDR2 as SNEGSKA (reference sequence). This CDR3 is built from 15 residues. The J segment lost 9 bases and the V segment lost 6 bases, leaving 19 bases of the junction unmatched. Written as DNA, the CDR3 is TGCAGTGCACGGAGACAGGGTTCCGGCCTCGCCCAAGCTTTCTTT. This translates into CSARRQGSGLAQAFF.

This clonotype showed up many times. This rearrangement joins TRBV5-8 to TRBJ1-1; D unresolved. V lost 2 bases, J lost 3 bases, and 11 bases lay in between. Germline V CDR1 and CDR2: SGHTS, YDEGEE. The CDR3 has 14 residues. In DNA form, the CDR3 reads TGTGCCAGCAGCTTCTATCCCCTCGACACTGAAGCTTTCTTT. Protein: CASSFYPLDTEAFF. Using reference TRBV5-8 and TRBJ1-1 for the parts outside the CDR3, the full variable domain is EAGVTQSPTHLIKTRGQQATLRCSPISGHTSVYWYQQALGLGLQFLLWYDEGEERNRGNFPPRFSGRQFPNYSSELNVNALELEDSALYLCASSFYPLDTEAFFGQGTRLTVV.

About this clonotype itself: The junction departs from germline at one end; a sequencing error may be responsible. The V gene is TRBV7-7, the J gene TRBJ2-5; D gene uncertain. Germline V lookup: CDR1 SSHAT, CDR2 FNYEAQ (reference sequence). The CDR3 contains 15 residues. The CDR3 region is CASSLEWQDQETQYF. Written as DNA, the CDR3 is TGTGCTAGCAGCTTAGAGTGGCAAGACCAAGAGACCCAGTACTTC.

A word on this clonotype: Just one base apart from a much larger clone, this may be a read error. The CDR3 does not end in the conserved phenylalanine or tryptophan, so this is likely a read error. V gene TRBV14 combines with J gene TRBJ1-4, with D perhaps matching TRBD1 (5 bases). The germline V and J ends were trimmed by 2 bases and 8 bases, with 12 bases remaining between them. Germline lookup yields CDR1 SGHDN and CDR2 FVKESK. The CDR3 runs 14 residues. For the CDR3, the DNA is TGTGCCAGCAGCCAACGGGGGGACCTAGAAAAACTGTTTTGT. Translation gives CASSQRGDLEKLFC.